Listed here are 23 T cell receptor beta chains from one sample, sequenced in a study of T cells in Graves' hyperthyroidism and ophthalmopathy. TCR beta CDR3 regions were amplified from RNA transcripts. Carried out on the TCR CDR3, a first-round RT-PCR used the HTBI primer set. TCRdb analysed the multiplex PCR reads with MiXCR anew, one entry per CDR3 protein. Of fewer than 600,000 distinct CDR3 sequences listed, about 15% were seen once; the top ten hold around 13%. The sequenced material came from blood. The source of these receptors is a woman in her thirties or forties with Graves' hyperthyroidism.

The rearrangement uses TRBV12-5 and TRBJ2-7, with TRBD2 as a possible D gene (5 bases). The CDR3 is made up of 13 amino acids. The V end was cut by 1 base, the J end by 4 bases, with 8 bases between. Germline V gene sequence: CDR1 LGHNT, CDR2 FRNRAP. The DNA of the CDR3 is TGTGCTAGTGGTTTGGGAGGGATATACGAGCAGTACTTC. Its protein product is CASGLGGIYEQYF.

This clonotype was found many times. J is TRBJ1-5 and V is TRBV28; the D gene is possibly TRBD1 (6 bases). Germline V lookup: CDR1 MDHEN, CDR2 SYDVKM. The V gene lost 4 bases and the J gene lost 3 bases, with 16 bases spanning the gap. CDR3 length: 16 residues. CDR3 DNA sequence: TGTGCCAGCAGTTACTCTCCGGACAGACCCAATCAGCCCCAGCATTTT. This codes for CASSYSPDRPNQPQHF. Full variable domain (rest looked up from reference TRBV28 and TRBJ1-5): DVKVTQSSRYLVKRTGEKVFLECVQDMDHENMFWYRQDPGLGLRLIYFSYDVKMKEKGDIPEGYSVSREKKERFSLILESASTNQTSMYLCASSYSPDRPNQPQHFGDGTRLSIL.

This rearrangement joins TRBV9 to TRBJ2-3; D ambiguous. The CDR3 length is 13 residues. From germline, CDR1 is SGDLS and CDR2 YYNGEE. V lost 5 bases, J lost 2 bases, and 9 bases lay in between. CDR3 nucleotide sequence: TGTGCCAGCAGGTCAGAGTACACAGATACGCAGTATTTT. As protein: CASRSEYTDTQYF.

This clonotype was seen at least ten times. The chain uses TRBV29-1 and TRBJ2-1; 11 nucleotides align to TRBD2. CDR1 is SQVTM, CDR2 ANQGSEA, per germline. The CDR3 totals 17 residues. With V trimmed by 3 bases and J by 0 bases, 7 bases remained unmatched. CDR3 in amino acids: CSVDGTSGKNSYNEQFF. CDR3 DNA sequence: TGCAGCGTTGACGGGACTAGCGGCAAGAACTCCTACAATGAGCAGTTCTTC.

This clonotype has a count of ten or more. The genes are TRBV11-2 and TRBJ2-7, with D possibly TRBD1 on 6 matching bases. From germline, CDR1 is SGHAT and CDR2 FQNNGV. Trimming cost V 5 bases and J 2 bases, with 10 bases left between them. The CDR3 length is 13 residues. The CDR3, as DNA: TGTGCCAGCAGCCTTAACAGGGCCTACGAGCAGTACTTC. This translates into CASSLNRAYEQYF.

There are a few counts of this clonotype. The rearrangement joins TRBV7-3 to TRBJ2-1, with 9 positions matching TRBD2. Germline V gene sequence: CDR1 SGHTA, CDR2 FQGTGA. J gave up 6 bases and V 2 bases, and 5 bases lay outside the gene matches. This CDR3 has 15 amino acids. CDR3 DNA: TGTGCCAGCAGCTTACTAGCGGGGCGATCCAATGAGCAGTTCTTC. Translation gives CASSLLAGRSNEQFF.

This clonotype appeared many times. CDR3 bases: TGTGCCAGCAGCCAAGACGGTTGGGGGCGCAATGGCTACACCTTC. Translating gives CASSQDGWGRNGYTF. The chain joins TRBV3-1 to TRBJ1-2, with D perhaps matching TRBD1 (6 bases). Germline V gives CDR1 LGHDT, CDR2 YNNKEL (reference sequence). Trimming took off 0 bases at V and 6 bases at J, with 14 bases between the two ends. There are 15 residues in the CDR3. The full variable domain, completed using reference TRBV3-1 and TRBJ1-2, is DTAVSQTPKYLVTQMGNDKSIKCEQNLGHDTMYWYKQDSKKFLKIMFSYNNKELIINETVPNRFSPKSPDKAHLNLHINSLELGDSAVYFCASSQDGWGRNGYTFGSGTRLTVV.

In this sample, this clonotype turned up many times. One end of the junction varies from germline; a read error may be responsible. V usage is TRBV4-1 and J usage is TRBJ2-1, with TRBD1 matching 7 bases. The CDR3 runs to 15 residues. Germline assignment: CDR1 MGHRA and CDR2 YSYEKL. CDR3 nucleotide sequence: TGTGCCAGCAGCCAAGGGGGCGGCAGCTACAATGAGCAGTTCTTC. Translated: CASSQGGGSYNEQFF.

This clonotype was seen many times. The chain links TRBV4-1 to TRBJ2-7, with 10 nucleotides matching TRBD2. V trimming: 1 base; J trimming: 6 bases; junction bases outside the gene matches: 9. Germline CDR1 and CDR2: MGHRA and YSYEKL. This CDR3 has 16 amino acids. The CDR3 sequence: CASSQVTASGRGEQYF. Here the CDR3 DNA reads TGCGCCAGCAGCCAAGTCACGGCTAGCGGGAGAGGCGAGCAGTACTTC.

The table lists this clonotype with many counts. The V and J genes are TRBV20-1 and TRBJ2-1, with D perhaps matching TRBD2 (5 bases). The CDR3 is made up of 16 amino acids. CDR1 is DFQATT and CDR2 is SNEGSKA in the germline V gene (reference sequence). V lost 4 bases and J lost 1, with 17 bases in between. CDR3 residues: CSAILVGIGSYNEQFF. In nucleotides, the CDR3 is TGCAGTGCTATCTTAGTCGGGATAGGATCCTACAATGAGCAGTTCTTC.

This clonotype was seen only a few times. V and J are TRBV5-6 and TRBJ2-7; D is perhaps TRBD2 (7 bases). Deletions cut 2 bases from V and 4 bases from J, with 19 bases between. There are 16 residues in the CDR3. Germline V lookup: CDR1 SGHDT, CDR2 YYEEEE. The CDR3 coding sequence is TGTGCCAGCAGCTTAGGTTGGGGGGGCAAGGTATACGAGCAGTACTTC. It yields the protein CASSLGWGGKVYEQYF.

V usage is TRBV20-1 and J usage is TRBJ1-5; unclear D gene. The CDR3 loop spans 12 amino acids. Germline assignment: CDR1 DFQATT and CDR2 SNEGSKA (reference sequence). V was pared by 8 bases and J by 4 bases, with 12 bases between. CDR3 bases: TGCAGTACTATACGGGGTAATCAGCCCCAGCATTTT. This translates into CSTIRGNQPQHF.

This clonotype showed up many times. The rearrangement links TRBV28 to TRBJ2-7, with 10 bases matching TRBD2. The V and J ends lost 3 bases and 0 bases, in that order; junction bases with no gene match: 8. The CDR3 sequence is 17 residues long. Per germline, CDR1 MDHEN and CDR2 SYDVKM. CDR3: CASSLTLAGVSSYEQYF. CDR3 nucleotide sequence: TGTGCCAGCAGTTTGACCCTAGCGGGGGTAAGCTCCTACGAGCAGTACTTC.

This clonotype was seen at least ten times. The gene calls are TRBV27 and TRBJ2-1; D is unresolved. The CDR3 totals 15 residues. V gave up 4 bases and J gave up 2 bases, with 12 bases separating them. Germline CDR1 MNHEY, CDR2 SMNVEV (reference sequence). CDR3: CASSSLDKTYNEQFF. For the CDR3, the DNA is TGTGCCAGCAGTTCCCTCGACAAAACCTACAATGAGCAGTTCTTC.

In this sample, this clonotype turned up a few times. The chain recombines TRBV3-1 with TRBJ2-2; D unresolved. CDR1 and CDR2 from the germline V gene are LGHDT and YNNKEL (reference sequence). Trimming pared 0 bases from V and 4 bases from J, leaving 6 bases between. The CDR3 has 14 amino acids. The DNA for the CDR3 is TGTGCCAGCAGCCAAGACAGACGCACCGGGGAGCTGTTTTTT. It yields the protein CASSQDRRTGELFF.

The chain combines TRBV7-9 with TRBJ2-6; perhaps D is TRBD1 or TRBD2 (5 bases each). The CDR3 consists of 18 residues. CDR1 and CDR2 (germline): SEHNR, FQNEAQ (reference sequence). Trimming stripped 2 bases from V and 3 bases from J, with 17 bases between. As DNA, the CDR3 is TGTGCCAGCAGCTTAATGGGGCAGGGACCGTTTGGGGCCAACGTCCTGACTTTC. Its protein product is CASSLMGQGPFGANVLTF.

This clonotype was recorded a few times. This chain connects TRBV24-1 to TRBJ2-3; a possible D gene is TRBD1 (5 bases). This CDR3 has 12 amino acids. V gave up 9 bases and J gave up 2 bases, with 8 bases separating them. Germline lookup yields CDR1 KGHDR and CDR2 SFDVKD. CDR3 amino acids: CATGADTDTQYF. The CDR3 DNA sequence: TGTGCCACCGGGGCAGACACAGATACGCAGTATTTT.

In the case of this clonotype: This could be a read error, since a much larger clone is one nucleotide away. The chain couples TRBV11-3 to TRBJ2-5, with TRBD2 as a possible D gene (6 bases). The CDR3 runs to 11 residues. V lost 10 bases and J 7 bases, leaving 13 bases between the germline ends. CDR1 and CDR2 from the germline V gene are SGHNT and YENEEA. The CDR3 reads CANSAGPTQYF. CDR3 in DNA: TGTGCCAACAGTGCGGGACCGACCCAGTACTTC.

This clonotype appeared many times. The CDR3 region has the DNA TGCAGTGCCACCCCCCCCACAGGGGGCGCCGGAGGCTACACCTTC. Translating gives CSATPPTGGAGGYTF. This chain connects TRBV20-1 to TRBJ1-2; TRBD1 aligns across 9 bases. J lost 8 bases, V lost 6 bases, and 16 bases had no gene match. Per germline, CDR1 DFQATT and CDR2 SNEGSKA (reference sequence). The CDR3 is 15 amino acids.

At least ten counts were recorded for this clonotype. The CDR3 loop reads CASSPTSGQGEQPQHF. The CDR3 coding sequence is TGTGCCAGCTCACCGACCTCGGGACAGGGCGAGCAGCCCCAGCATTTT. V is TRBV18 and J is TRBJ1-5; 9 positions match TRBD1. The V segment lost 3 bases and the J segment 7 bases; nucleotides outside the gene matches: 10. Germline CDR1 KGHSH, CDR2 LQKENI. The CDR3 spans 16 residues.

Only a few counts were recorded for this clonotype. The genes are TRBV29-1 and TRBJ1-2; D is ambiguous. Germline V CDR1 and CDR2: SQVTM, ANQGSEA. Trimming left V 1 base short and J 5 bases short, with 8 bases between. The CDR3 is 12 residues long. The CDR3 spells CSVEGVGYGYTF. The DNA of the CDR3 is TGCAGCGTTGAAGGCGTTGGGTATGGCTACACCTTC.

At least ten counts were recorded for this clonotype. J is TRBJ2-7 and V is TRBV5-1; 12 bases fit TRBD2. This CDR3 has 14 amino acids. Germline V lookup: CDR1 SGHRS, CDR2 YFSETQ. The V gene end was trimmed by 4 bases and the J gene end by 3 bases; junction bases not matched to a gene: 2. CDR3 loop: CASSRTSGDYEQYF. The DNA of the CDR3 is TGCGCCAGCAGCCGGACTAGCGGGGACTACGAGCAGTACTTC.

A few counts support this clonotype. Compared with germline, one end of the junction differs, possibly owing to a read error. The rearrangement uses TRBV15 and TRBJ2-1; D is tentatively TRBD1 or TRBD2 (5 bases each). The germline V gene has CDR1 LNHNV and CDR2 YYDKDF (reference sequence). The CDR3 covers 15 residues. CDR3 sequence: CATGRDDGNPDEQFF. The CDR3 nucleotides read TGTGCCACCGGCAGGGACGACGGAAACCCCGATGAGCAGTTCTTC.